Ten or more counts support the clone carrying this T cell receptor (beta chain). TCRbeta library construction was performed incorporating unique molecular identifiers. TCRdb itself ran the PCR reads through MiXCR, one entry per CDR3 protein. Of about 490,000 distinct CDR3 sequences listed, roughly a tenth are singletons. This entry is derived from a study of T-cell reconstitution after alpha-beta-depleted transplantation in children. V was clipped by 4 bases and J by 4 bases; unmatched bases: 5. CDR1 and CDR2 (germline): MDHEN, SYDVKM. The CDR3 totals 16 residues. The TCR sequence derives from a child younger than 10 with inherited bone marrow failure, due to receive a stem cell transplant. This chain joins TRBV28 and TRBJ2-5; 14 bases map to TRBD2. Material: PBMCs, obtained before TCRalphabeta/CD19-depleted stem cell transplant. The CDR3 DNA reads TGTGCCAGCAGTTCGATGACTAGCGGGAGGGGAGAGACCCAGTACTTC. Residues: CASSSMTSGRGETQYF.